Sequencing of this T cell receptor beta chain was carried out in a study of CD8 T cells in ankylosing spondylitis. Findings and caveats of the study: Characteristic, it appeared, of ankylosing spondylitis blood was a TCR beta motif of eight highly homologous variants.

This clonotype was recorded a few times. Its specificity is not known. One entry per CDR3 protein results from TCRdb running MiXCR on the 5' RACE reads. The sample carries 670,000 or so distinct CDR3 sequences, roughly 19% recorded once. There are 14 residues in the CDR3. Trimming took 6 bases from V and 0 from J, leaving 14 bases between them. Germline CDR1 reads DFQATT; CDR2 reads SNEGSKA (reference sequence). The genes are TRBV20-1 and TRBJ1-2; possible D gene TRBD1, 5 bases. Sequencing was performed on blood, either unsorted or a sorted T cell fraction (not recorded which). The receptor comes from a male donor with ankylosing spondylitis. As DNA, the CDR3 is TGCAGTGCAGAACCAGGGAACTCTAACTATGGCTACACCTTC. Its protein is CSAEPGNSNYGYTF.